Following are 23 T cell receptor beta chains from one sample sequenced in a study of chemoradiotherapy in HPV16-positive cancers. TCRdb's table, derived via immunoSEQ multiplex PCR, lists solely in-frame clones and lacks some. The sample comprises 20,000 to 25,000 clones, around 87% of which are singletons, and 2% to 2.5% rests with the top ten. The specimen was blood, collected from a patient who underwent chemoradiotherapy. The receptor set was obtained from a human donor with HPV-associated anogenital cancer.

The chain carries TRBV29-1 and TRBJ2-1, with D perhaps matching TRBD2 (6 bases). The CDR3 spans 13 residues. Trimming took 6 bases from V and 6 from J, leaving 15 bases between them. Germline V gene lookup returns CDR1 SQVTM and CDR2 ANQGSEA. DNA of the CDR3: TGCAGCGTCCCAGGCGGGGTCCCCAATGAGCAGTTCTTC. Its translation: CSVPGGVPNEQFF.

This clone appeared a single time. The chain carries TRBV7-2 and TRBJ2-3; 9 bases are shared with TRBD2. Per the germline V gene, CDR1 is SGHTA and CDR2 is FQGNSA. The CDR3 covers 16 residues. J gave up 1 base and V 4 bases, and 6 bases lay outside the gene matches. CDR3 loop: CASSSTSGLGTDTQYF. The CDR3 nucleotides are TGTGCCAGCAGCTCCACTAGCGGGCTCGGCACAGATACGCAGTATTTT.

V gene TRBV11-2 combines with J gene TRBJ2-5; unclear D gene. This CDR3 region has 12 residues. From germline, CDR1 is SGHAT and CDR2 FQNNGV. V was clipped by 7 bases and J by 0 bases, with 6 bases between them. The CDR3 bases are TGTGCCAGCAACCTGTACCAAGAGACCCAGTACTTC. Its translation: CASNLYQETQYF. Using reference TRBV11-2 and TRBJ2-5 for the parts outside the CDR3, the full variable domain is EAGVAQSPRYKIIEKRQSVAFWCNPISGHATLYWYQQILGQGPKLLIQFQNNGVVDDSQLPKDRFSAERLKGVDSTLKIQPAKLEDSAVYLCASNLYQETQYFGPGTRLLVL.

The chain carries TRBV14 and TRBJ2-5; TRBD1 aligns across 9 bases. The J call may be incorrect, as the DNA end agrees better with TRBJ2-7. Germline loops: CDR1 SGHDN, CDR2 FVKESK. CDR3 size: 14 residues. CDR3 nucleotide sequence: TGTGCCAGCAGTCGGGACAGGGTCCGCTACGAGCAGTACTTC. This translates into CASSRDRVRYEQYF.

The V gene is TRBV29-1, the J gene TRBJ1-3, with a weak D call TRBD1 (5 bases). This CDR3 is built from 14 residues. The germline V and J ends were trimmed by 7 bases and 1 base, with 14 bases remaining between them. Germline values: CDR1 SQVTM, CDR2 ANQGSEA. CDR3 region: CSGGYAGSGNTIYF. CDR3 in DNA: TGCAGCGGAGGATATGCAGGGTCTGGAAACACCATATATTTT.

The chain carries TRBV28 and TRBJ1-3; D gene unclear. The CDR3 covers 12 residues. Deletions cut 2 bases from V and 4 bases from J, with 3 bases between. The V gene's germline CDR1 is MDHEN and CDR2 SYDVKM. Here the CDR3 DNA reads TGTGCCAGCAGTTTACGGGGAAACACCATATATTTT. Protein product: CASSLRGNTIYF.

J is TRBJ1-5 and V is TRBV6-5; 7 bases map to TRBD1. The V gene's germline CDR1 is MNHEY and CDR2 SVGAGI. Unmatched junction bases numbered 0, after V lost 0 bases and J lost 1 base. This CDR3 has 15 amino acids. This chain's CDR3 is CASSYSGQSNQPQHF. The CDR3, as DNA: TGTGCCAGCAGTTACTCGGGACAGAGCAATCAGCCCCAGCATTTT.

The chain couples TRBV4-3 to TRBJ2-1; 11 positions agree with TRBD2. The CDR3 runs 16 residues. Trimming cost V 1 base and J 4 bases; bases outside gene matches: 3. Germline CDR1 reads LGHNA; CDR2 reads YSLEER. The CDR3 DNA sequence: TGCGCCAGCAGCCAAGCCGTAGCGGGAGGGTACAATGAGCAGTTCTTC. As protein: CASSQAVAGGYNEQFF.

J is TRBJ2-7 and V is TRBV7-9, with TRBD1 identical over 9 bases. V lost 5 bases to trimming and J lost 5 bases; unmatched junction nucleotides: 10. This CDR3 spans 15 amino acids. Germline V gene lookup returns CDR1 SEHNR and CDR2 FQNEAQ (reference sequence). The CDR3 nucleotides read TGTGCCAGCAGCCCACTAGGACAGGGGCTCGACGAGCAGTACTTC. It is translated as CASSPLGQGLDEQYF.

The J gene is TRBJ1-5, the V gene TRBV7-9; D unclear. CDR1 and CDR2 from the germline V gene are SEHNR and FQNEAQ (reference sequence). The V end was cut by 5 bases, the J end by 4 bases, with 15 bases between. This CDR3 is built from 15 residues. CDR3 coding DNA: TGTGCCAGCAGCCAAGGTCAGGTGGAGAATCAGCCCCAGCATTTT. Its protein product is CASSQGQVENQPQHF.

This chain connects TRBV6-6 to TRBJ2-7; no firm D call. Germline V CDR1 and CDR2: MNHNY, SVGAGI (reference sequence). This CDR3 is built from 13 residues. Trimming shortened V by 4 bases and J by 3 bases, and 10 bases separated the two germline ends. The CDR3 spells CASSSFTGYEQYF. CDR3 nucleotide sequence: TGTGCCAGCAGTTCATTTACCGGCTACGAGCAGTACTTC.

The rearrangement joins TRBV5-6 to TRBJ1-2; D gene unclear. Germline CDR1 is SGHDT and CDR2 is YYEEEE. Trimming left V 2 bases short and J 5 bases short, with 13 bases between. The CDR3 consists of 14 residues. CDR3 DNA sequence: TGTGCCAGCAGCTTTCGGACTGTCCTTTATGGCTACACCTTC. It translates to CASSFRTVLYGYTF.

This CDR3 is CSGGAYNEQFF. CDR3 sequence (DNA): TGCAGCGGGGGGGCGTACAATGAGCAGTTCTTC. The chain recombines TRBV29-1 with TRBJ2-1; D is possibly TRBD1 or TRBD2 (6 bases each). Germline-derived CDR1 and CDR2 are SQVTM and ANQGSEA. V lost 7 bases to trimming and J lost 4 bases, with 8 bases between them. The CDR3 is made up of 11 amino acids.

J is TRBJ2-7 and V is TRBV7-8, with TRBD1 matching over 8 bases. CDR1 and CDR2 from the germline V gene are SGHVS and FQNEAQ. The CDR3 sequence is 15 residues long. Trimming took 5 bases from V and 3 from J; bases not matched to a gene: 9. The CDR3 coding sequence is TGTGCCAGCAGCGAGGGACAGGCGGTTGTCTACGAGCAGTACTTC. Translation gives CASSEGQAVVYEQYF.

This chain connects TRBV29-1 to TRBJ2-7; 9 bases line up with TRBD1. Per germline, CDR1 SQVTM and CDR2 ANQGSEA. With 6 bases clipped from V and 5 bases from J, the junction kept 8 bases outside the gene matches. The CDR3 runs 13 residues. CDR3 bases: TGCAGCGTGGGGGGACAGGGTCCCCACGAGCAGTACTTC. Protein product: CSVGGQGPHEQYF.

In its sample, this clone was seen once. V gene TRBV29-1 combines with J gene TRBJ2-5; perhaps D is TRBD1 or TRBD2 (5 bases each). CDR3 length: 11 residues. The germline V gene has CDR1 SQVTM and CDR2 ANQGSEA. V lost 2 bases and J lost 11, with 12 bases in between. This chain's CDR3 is CSVESGAEQYF. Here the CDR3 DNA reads TGCAGCGTTGAATCCGGGGCTGAGCAGTACTTC. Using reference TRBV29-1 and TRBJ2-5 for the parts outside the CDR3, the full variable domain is SAVISQKPSRDICQRGTSLTIQCQVDSQVTMMFWYRQQPGQSLTLIATANQGSEATYESGFVIDKFPISRPNLTFSTLTVSNMSPEDSSIYLCSVESGAEQYFGPGTRLLVL.

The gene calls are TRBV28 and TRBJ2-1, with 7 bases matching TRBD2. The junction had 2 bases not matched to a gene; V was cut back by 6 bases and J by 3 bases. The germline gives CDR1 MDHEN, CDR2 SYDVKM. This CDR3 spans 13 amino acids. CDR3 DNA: TGTGCCAGCAGGGGGACTAACTACAATGAGCAGTTCTTC. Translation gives CASRGTNYNEQFF. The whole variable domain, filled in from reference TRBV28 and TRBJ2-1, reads DVKVTQSSRYLVKRTGEKVFLECVQDMDHENMFWYRQDPGLGLRLIYFSYDVKMKEKGDIPEGYSVSREKKERFSLILESASTNQTSMYLCASRGTNYNEQFFGPGTRLTVL.

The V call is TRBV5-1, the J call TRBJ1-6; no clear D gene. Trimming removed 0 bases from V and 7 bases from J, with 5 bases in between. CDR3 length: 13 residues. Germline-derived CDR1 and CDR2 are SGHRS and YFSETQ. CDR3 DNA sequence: TGCGCCAGCAGCTTGGGTCCGAATTCACCCCTCCACTTT. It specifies CASSLGPNSPLHF.

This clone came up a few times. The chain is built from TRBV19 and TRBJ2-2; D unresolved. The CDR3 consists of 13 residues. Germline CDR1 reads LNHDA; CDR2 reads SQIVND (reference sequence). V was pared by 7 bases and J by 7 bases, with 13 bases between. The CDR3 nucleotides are TGTGCCAGTACTCCACTGCGAAGCGGGGAGCTGTTTTTT. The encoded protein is CASTPLRSGELFF.

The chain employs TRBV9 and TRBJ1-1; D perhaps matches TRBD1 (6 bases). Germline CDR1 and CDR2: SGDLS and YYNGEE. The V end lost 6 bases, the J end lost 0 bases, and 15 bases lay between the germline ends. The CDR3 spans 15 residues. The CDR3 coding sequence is TGTGCCAGCACAAATTTGGGACAAATGAACACTGAAGCTTTCTTT. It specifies CASTNLGQMNTEAFF.

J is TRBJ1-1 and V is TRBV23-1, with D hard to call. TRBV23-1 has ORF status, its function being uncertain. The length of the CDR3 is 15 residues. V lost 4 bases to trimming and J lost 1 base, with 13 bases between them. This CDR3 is CASSLLRGRNTEAFF. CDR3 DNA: TGCGCCAGCAGTCTACTTCGGGGTAGGAACACTGAAGCTTTCTTT.

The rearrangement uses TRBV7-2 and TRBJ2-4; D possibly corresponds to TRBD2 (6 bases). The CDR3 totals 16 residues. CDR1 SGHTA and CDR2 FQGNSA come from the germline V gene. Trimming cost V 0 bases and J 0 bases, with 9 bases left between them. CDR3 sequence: CASSLAGGLAKNIQYF. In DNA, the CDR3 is TGTGCCAGCAGCTTAGCCGGGGGACTAGCCAAAAACATTCAGTACTTC.

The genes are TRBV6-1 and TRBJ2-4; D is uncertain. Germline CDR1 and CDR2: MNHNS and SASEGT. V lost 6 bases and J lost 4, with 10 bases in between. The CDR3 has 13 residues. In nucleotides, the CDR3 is TGTGCCAGCAGCCAGCAACAGAAAAACATTCAGTACTTC. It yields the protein CASSQQQKNIQYF.